Each of the 26 T cell receptor beta chains below was sequenced from the same sample in a study of post-analysis software for immune sequencing data. General observations from the study: Five or six TRBV segments, including TRBV5-6, TRBV5-1 and TRBV20-1, were more frequent in patients than controls.

The TCR beta cDNA libraries carried unique molecular identifiers. Using its own MiXCR run on the PCR reads, TCRdb lists one record per CDR3 protein. Among more than 450,000 distinct CDR3 sequences listed, 34% were seen once. These receptors lack a known antigen. The source material was blood. The receptors originated from a girl aged 2-17 years with multiple sclerosis.

This clonotype has a handful of counts. V and J are TRBV4-1 and TRBJ1-4; tentatively, D is TRBD1 (5 bases). The CDR3 contains 10 residues. Germline assignment: CDR1 MGHRA and CDR2 YSYEKL. V was pared by 7 bases and J by 15 bases, with 12 bases between. This CDR3 reads CASMGGVLFF. CDR3 nucleotide sequence: TGCGCCAGCATGGGAGGGGTTTTGTTTTTT.

This clonotype was recorded only once. The J gene is TRBJ1-6, the V gene TRBV7-9; D perhaps matches TRBD1 (5 bases). The CDR3 has 14 residues. V gave up 8 bases and J gave up 9 bases, with 17 bases separating them. Germline lookup yields CDR1 SEHNR and CDR2 FQNEAQ (reference sequence). The CDR3 is CASAPGEGLSPLHF. CDR3 coding DNA: TGTGCCAGCGCCCCCGGGGAGGGGCTTTCACCCCTCCACTTT.

This sequence joins TRBV4-2 and TRBJ2-3; 9 bases are a match to TRBD2. In germline, CDR1 is LGHNA, CDR2 YNFKEQ. CDR3 size: 16 residues. Trimming removed 2 bases from V and 1 base from J; junction bases left unmatched: 4. The CDR3 spells CASSQLAGGRTDTQYF. DNA for the CDR3: TGTGCCAGCAGCCAACTGGCGGGGGGGCGCACAGATACGCAGTATTTT.

This clonotype occurred a few times. This chain links TRBV7-9 with TRBJ2-3, with D possibly being TRBD1 or TRBD2 (5 bases each). The CDR3 runs to 16 residues. The ends were cut back, 0 bases at V and 4 bases at J, with 14 bases in the middle. The germline V gene has CDR1 SEHNR and CDR2 FQNEAQ (reference sequence). The CDR3 sequence is CASSLARGQGPDTQYF. The CDR3 DNA follows: TGTGCCAGCAGCTTAGCGCGCGGCCAGGGACCAGATACGCAGTATTTT.

This clonotype has ten or more counts. The chain links TRBV5-1 to TRBJ1-2, with D unclear. There are 16 residues in the CDR3. V lost 4 bases and J 4 bases, leaving 20 bases between the germline ends. CDR1 and CDR2 (germline): SGHRS, YFSETQ. CDR3 in amino acids: CASSKLPDIYVYGYTF. The CDR3 DNA follows: TGCGCCAGCAGCAAACTTCCTGACATTTACGTCTATGGCTACACCTTC.

The rearrangement joins TRBV5-1 to TRBJ2-1; TRBD2 might be the D (6 bases). The germline V gene has CDR1 SGHRS and CDR2 YFSETQ. The CDR3 is made up of 15 amino acids. The V end was cut by 3 bases, the J end by 0 bases, with 10 bases between. The CDR3 nucleotides read TGCGCCAGCAGCTCGGAGGGGAGCTCCTACAATGAGCAGTTCTTC. It is translated as CASSSEGSSYNEQFF. Full variable domain (rest looked up from reference TRBV5-1 and TRBJ2-1): KAGVTQTPRYLIKTRGQQVTLSCSPISGHRSVSWYQQTPGQGLQFLFEYFSETQRNKGNFPGRFSGRQFSNSRSEMNVSTLELGDSALYLCASSSEGSSYNEQFFGPGTRLTVL.

This clonotype was counted many times. The gene calls are TRBV29-1 and TRBJ1-2, with a possible D match to TRBD1 (5 bases). V was pared by 0 bases and J by 4 bases, with 18 bases between. Germline V gives CDR1 SQVTM, CDR2 ANQGSEA. This CDR3 is 16 amino acids long. CDR3 sequence reads: CSVEDPTEPPFYGYTF. In nucleotides, the CDR3 is TGCAGCGTTGAAGACCCGACAGAACCTCCCTTCTATGGCTACACCTTC.

A remark on this clonotype: This may arise from a read error, as a much more abundant clone is one base away. The CDR3 DNA reads as TGTGCCACCAGCCCCAGGGGGCAAGAGACCCAGTACTTC. The encoded protein is CATSPRGQETQYF. The J gene is TRBJ2-5, the V gene TRBV24-1, with 7 bases identical to TRBD1. Germline CDR1 is KGHDR and CDR2 is SFDVKD. V dropped 7 bases and J dropped 2; count of bases not matched to a gene: 3. The CDR3 runs 13 residues.

This clonotype was recorded a few times. The V and J genes are TRBV7-2 and TRBJ1-1; D not resolved. This CDR3 contains 14 residues. Trimming cost V 5 bases and J 1 base, with 11 bases left between them. Germline values: CDR1 SGHTA, CDR2 FQGNSA. CDR3 protein: CASSPRKGNTEAFF. The CDR3 bases are TGTGCCAGCAGCCCGAGAAAAGGGAACACTGAAGCTTTCTTT.

This clonotype was recorded a few times. The rearrangement joins TRBV20-1 to TRBJ2-3; D gene ambiguous. V was pared by 1 base and J by 0 bases, with 17 bases between. CDR1 and CDR2 (germline): DFQATT, SNEGSKA (reference sequence). The CDR3 contains 17 residues. Written as DNA, the CDR3 is TGCAGTGCTAGAGCACAGCCGGTAGGGATAAGCACAGATACGCAGTATTTT. Translating it yields CSARAQPVGISTDTQYF.

To note about this clonotype: This may arise from a read error, as a much more abundant clone is one base away. The gene calls are TRBV4-2 and TRBJ1-1; no clear D gene. The CDR3 extends over 16 amino acids. The V end lost 1 base, the J end lost 2 bases, and 14 bases lay between the germline ends. Germline CDR1 is LGHNA and CDR2 is YNFKEQ. The CDR3 nucleotides read TGTGCCAGCAGCCAAGCCTCGGGGAACAGAAACACTGAAGCTTTCTTT. This gives the protein CASSQASGNRNTEAFF.

The V and J genes are TRBV10-3 and TRBJ2-2; TRBD1 matches 11 bases. The CDR3 sequence is 14 residues long. From germline, CDR1 is ENHRY and CDR2 SYGVKD. V trimming: 10 bases; J trimming: 6 bases; junction bases outside the gene matches: 7. DNA of the CDR3: TGTGCCACCACCGGGACAGGGGGTGCCGGGGAGCTGTTTTTT. Protein product: CATTGTGGAGELFF.

A few counts support this clonotype. The chain employs TRBV12-3 or TRBV12-4 and TRBJ1-1; D gene ambiguous. The CDR3 has 13 residues. The V end was cut by 3 bases, the J end by 7 bases, with 12 bases between. CDR3 DNA sequence: TGTGCCAGCAGTTTGTATGCGGGCGGTGAAGCTTTCTTT. As protein: CASSLYAGGEAFF.

In its sample, this clonotype was seen a few times. The chain is built from TRBV10-2 and TRBJ2-7; the D gene is possibly TRBD1 (7 bases). There are 18 residues in the CDR3. V was pared by 7 bases and J by 2 bases, with 27 bases between. The germline V gene has CDR1 WSHSY and CDR2 SAAADI. CDR3 amino acids: CASIPGRGVRGLPYEQYF. The CDR3 DNA follows: TGCGCCAGCATTCCCGGTAGGGGGGTGAGGGGGCTACCCTACGAGCAGTACTTC.

The chain couples TRBV2 to TRBJ2-5, with D maybe TRBD1 (6 bases). Germline CDR1 reads SNHLY; CDR2 reads FYNNEI. There are 15 residues in the CDR3. V was pared by 1 base and J by 4 bases, with 13 bases between. The CDR3 DNA follows: TGTGCCAGCAGTGAAGACGTCCAGGGGAGAGAGACCCAGTACTTC. The encoded protein is CASSEDVQGRETQYF.

The DNA of the CDR3 is TGTGCCATCAGTGAGGACAGGGGCTCTAACTATGGCTACACCTTC. Its translation: CAISEDRGSNYGYTF. The chain combines TRBV10-3 with TRBJ1-2, with TRBD1 matching over 8 bases. The length of the CDR3 is 15 residues. V lost 2 bases and J lost 0; bases outside the gene matches: 2. Per the germline V gene, CDR1 is ENHRY and CDR2 is SYGVKD.

The sample holds a few counts of this clonotype. The V and J genes are TRBV5-1 and TRBJ2-4; 9 positions match TRBD1. V shed 0 bases, J shed 8 bases, and the junction held 6 bases outside the gene matches. Germline values: CDR1 SGHRS, CDR2 YFSETQ. The CDR3 has 15 amino acids. CDR3 sequence: CASSLGTGARDIQYF. As DNA, the CDR3 is TGCGCCAGCAGCTTGGGGACAGGGGCCAGGGACATTCAGTACTTC.

This clonotype showed up just once. The J gene is TRBJ2-1, the V gene TRBV21-1; the table's D call of TRBD2 was not tested on the DNA. TRBV21-1 is an annotated pseudogene. The CDR3 contains 17 residues. Here the CDR3 reads CASSKVGTSKSYNEQFF. The CDR3 coding sequence is TGTGCCAGCAGCAAAGTTGGGACTAGCAAGTCCTACAATGAGCAGTTCTTC.

The sample holds a few counts of this clonotype. The gene calls are TRBV20-1 and TRBJ1-1; the D gene is possibly TRBD1 (5 bases). The germline V gene has CDR1 DFQATT and CDR2 SNEGSKA (reference sequence). Trimming took off 4 bases at V and 2 bases at J, with 17 bases between the two ends. This CDR3 region has 15 residues. The CDR3 spells CSAMRGPGGNTEAFF. CDR3 coding DNA: TGCAGTGCTATGAGAGGACCCGGGGGAAACACTGAAGCTTTCTTT.

The chain joins TRBV5-1 to TRBJ2-3; the match to TRBD2 covers 11 bases. Germline trimming cut 4 bases from V and 6 bases from J; bases unmatched to any gene: 7. The CDR3 totals 15 residues. Per germline, CDR1 SGHRS and CDR2 YFSETQ. The CDR3: CASSQLAGGADTQYF. The CDR3, as DNA: TGCGCCAGCAGCCAGCTAGCGGGGGGCGCGGATACGCAGTATTTT. Full variable domain (outside the CDR3, taken from reference TRBV5-1 and TRBJ2-3): KAGVTQTPRYLIKTRGQQVTLSCSPISGHRSVSWYQQTPGQGLQFLFEYFSETQRNKGNFPGRFSGRQFSNSRSEMNVSTLELGDSALYLCASSQLAGGADTQYFGPGTRLTVL.

As for this clonotype: Compared with germline, one end of the junction differs, possibly owing to a read error. This chain uses TRBV29-1 with TRBJ1-1, with a tentative D call TRBD1 (6 bases). Germline values: CDR1 SQVTM, CDR2 ANQGSEA. The CDR3 covers 13 residues. CDR3 protein: CSMISQGKTEVFF. CDR3 DNA: TGCAGCATGATCTCACAGGGCAAAACTGAAGTTTTCTTT.

J is TRBJ2-1 and V is TRBV5-5; 13 bases fit TRBD2. Germline V gene sequence: CDR1 SGHKS, CDR2 YYEKEE (reference sequence). This CDR3 has 15 amino acids. With 4 bases clipped from V and 10 bases from J, the junction kept 8 bases outside the gene matches. The CDR3: CASSPEGLAGDEQFF. The CDR3 nucleotides are TGTGCCAGCAGCCCGGAAGGACTAGCGGGGGACGAGCAGTTCTTC.

The chain carries TRBV15 and TRBJ2-1; D unresolved. V gave up 0 bases and J gave up 1 base, with 10 bases separating them. The CDR3 spans 16 residues. Germline CDR1 is LNHNV and CDR2 is YYDKDF (reference sequence). This CDR3 is CATSRDRRKSYNEQFF. DNA for the CDR3: TGTGCCACCAGCAGAGATCGACGGAAGTCCTACAATGAGCAGTTCTTC.

In this sample, this clonotype turned up a few times. This rearrangement joins TRBV12-3 or TRBV12-4 to TRBJ1-2; 9 bases map to TRBD1. The CDR3 runs to 14 residues. The junction had 2 bases not matched to a gene; V was cut back by 4 bases and J by 2 bases. The CDR3 region has the DNA TGTGCCAGCAGTTCCGGGACAGGGAACTATGGCTACACCTTC. Residues: CASSSGTGNYGYTF.

This chain connects TRBV28 to TRBJ1-6, with 9 positions matching TRBD1. The CDR3 extends over 16 amino acids. V lost 7 bases to trimming and J lost 6 bases; unmatched junction nucleotides: 10. Germline V lookup: CDR1 MDHEN, CDR2 SYDVKM. CDR3 region: CASKIMDRGGNSPLHF. The CDR3 bases are TGTGCCAGCAAGATCATGGACAGGGGCGGTAATTCACCCCTCCACTTT.

The chain is built from TRBV7-9 and TRBJ1-1, with D possibly matching TRBD1 (5 bases). This CDR3 contains 13 residues. Trimming took 7 bases from V and 1 from J, leaving 10 bases between them. Germline V lookup: CDR1 SEHNR, CDR2 FQNEAQ (reference sequence). The CDR3 DNA follows: TGTGCCAGCAACCGCCAGGGGAACACTGAAGCTTTCTTT. Translating gives CASNRQGNTEAFF.